This T cell receptor (beta chain) was sequenced in a study of blood T cells in healthy people across ages. Study-level findings and limits: Reliance upon unsorted PBMCs precluded definitive naive versus antigen-experienced comparison.

About this clonotype itself: What it binds is unknown.

The sample providers were healthy Caucasian people from Russia, aged about 6 to 90. Ten milliliters of peripheral blood were drawn from each donor. The use of a sample-barcoded 5' primer and a J-beta primer mix characterized a second PCR of roughly 6 to 11 cycles. Each CDR3 protein is one row after TCRdb ran MiXCR on the 5' RACE reads. Of some 1.4 million distinct CDR3 sequences listed, 35% to 45% are singletons. The source is a woman younger than 30 in good health. Sequencing was performed on blood.

CDR3 nucleotides: TGTGCCAGCAGTTACTCCTGGACTAGCGACAATGAGCAGTTCTTC. Its translation: CASSYSWTSDNEQFF. The chain employs TRBV6-5 and TRBJ2-1, with 9 bases fitting TRBD2. The CDR3 extends over 15 amino acids. The V gene end was trimmed by 0 bases and the J gene end by 5 bases; junction bases not matched to a gene: 2. Looked up from germline, CDR1 is MNHEY and CDR2 is SVGAGI.